The next 17 T cell receptor beta chains were all read from a single sample in a study of T cell responses to AZD1222 COVID-19 vaccine. This table comes from immunoSEQ multiplex PCR, and its TCRdb copy is limited to in-frame clones, with some not included. This table holds 85,000 to 110,000 clones, approximately 88% found once. Source: peripheral blood, taken on day 0 of AZD1222 vaccination. All receptors come from an adult in good health.

This chain joins TRBV14 and TRBJ2-3; no firm D call. Trimming stripped 2 bases from V and 6 bases from J, with 9 bases between. Germline CDR1 and CDR2: SGHDN and FVKESK. The CDR3 is 13 residues long. The CDR3 bases are TGTGCCAGCAGCCAAACCCTAATGGATACGCAGTATTTT. Protein sequence: CASSQTLMDTQYF. Together with reference TRBV14 and TRBJ2-3, the CDR3 gives the full variable domain: EAGVTQFPSHSVIEKGQTVTLRCDPISGHDNLYWYRRVMGKEIKFLLHFVKESKQDESGMPNNRFLAERTGGTYSTLKVQPAELEDSGVYFCASSQTLMDTQYFGPGTRLTVL.

The chain is built from TRBV6-2 or TRBV6-3 and TRBJ1-5; a possible D gene is TRBD1 (6 bases). This CDR3 is 16 amino acids long. CDR1 is MNHEY, CDR2 SVGEGT, per germline. Trimming cost V 5 bases and J 0 bases, with 14 bases left between them. Here the CDR3 reads CASSPFQGFSNQPQHF. CDR3 nucleotides: TGTGCCAGCAGTCCCTTTCAGGGGTTTAGCAATCAGCCCCAGCATTTT.

The V and J genes are TRBV7-3 and TRBJ2-7; D might be TRBD2 (5 bases). Deletions cut 0 bases from V and 2 bases from J, with 8 bases between. Germline assignment: CDR1 SGHTA and CDR2 FQGTGA. CDR3 length: 14 amino acids. The CDR3 protein is CASSLTPGTYEQYF. CDR3 nucleotides: TGTGCCAGCAGCTTAACTCCGGGAACCTACGAGCAGTACTTC.

The chain is built from TRBV6-2 or TRBV6-3 and TRBJ1-1; the match to TRBD1 covers 11 bases. V gave up 4 bases and J gave up 3 bases; unmatched junction bases: 1. The V gene's germline CDR1 is MNHEY and CDR2 SVGEGT. The CDR3 contains 14 residues. CDR3 amino acids: CASSWGQGDTEAFF. DNA of the CDR3: TGTGCCAGCAGTTGGGGACAGGGGGACACTGAAGCTTTCTTT.

The V and J genes are TRBV4-3 and TRBJ1-2, with TRBD1 matching 10 bases. Trimming at V came to 1 base and at J to 8 bases, leaving 4 bases not matched to a gene. There are 14 residues in the CDR3. Germline CDR1 LGHNA, CDR2 YSLEER. In DNA form, the CDR3 reads TGCGCCAGCAGCCAAGGACAGGGGGCGGAGGGCTACACCTTC. The encoded protein is CASSQGQGAEGYTF.

The V call is TRBV19, the J call TRBJ1-2; tentative D call: TRBD1 (6 bases). Germline assignment: CDR1 LNHDA and CDR2 SQIVND (reference sequence). The length of the CDR3 is 14 residues. The ends were cut back, 3 bases at V and 4 bases at J, with 12 bases in the middle. The CDR3: CASSIQGQVYGYTF. The CDR3 DNA follows: TGTGCCAGTAGTATTCAGGGGCAAGTCTATGGCTACACCTTC.

The V call is TRBV10-3, the J call TRBJ1-6, with a weak D call TRBD1 (5 bases). The V gene's germline CDR1 is ENHRY and CDR2 SYGVKD. There are 14 residues in the CDR3. Trimming stripped 0 bases from V and 12 bases from J, with 12 bases between. The CDR3 here is CAISESGLTGPLHF. CDR3 DNA sequence: TGTGCCATCAGTGAGTCAGGCCTTACAGGACCCCTCCACTTT.

The gene calls are TRBV28 and TRBJ2-2, with a possible D match to TRBD1 (6 bases). Germline V gene lookup returns CDR1 MDHEN and CDR2 SYDVKM. The V end was cut by 6 bases, the J end by 2 bases, with 16 bases between. CDR3 length: 16 residues. The CDR3 here is CASSRRLTGNTGELFF. The CDR3, as DNA: TGTGCCAGCAGCCGAAGACTGACAGGAAACACCGGGGAGCTGTTTTTT. The entire variable domain, with the rest obtained from reference TRBV28 and TRBJ2-2, is as follows: DVKVTQSSRYLVKRTGEKVFLECVQDMDHENMFWYRQDPGLGLRLIYFSYDVKMKEKGDIPEGYSVSREKKERFSLILESASTNQTSMYLCASSRRLTGNTGELFFGEGSRLTVL.

This chain connects TRBV19 to TRBJ1-1; 7 bases align to TRBD1. V dropped 4 bases and J dropped 3; count of bases not matched to a gene: 14. CDR3 length: 17 amino acids. Germline assignment: CDR1 LNHDA and CDR2 SQIVND (reference sequence). The CDR3 nucleotides read TGTGCCAGTAGTACCCGACAGGGTGCGGGAAGGGACACTGAAGCTTTCTTT. Amino acids: CASSTRQGAGRDTEAFF. Supplemented by reference TRBV19 and TRBJ1-1, the full variable domain reads DGGITQSPKYLFRKEGQNVTLSCEQNLNHDAMYWYRQDPGQGLRLIYYSQIVNDFQKGDIAEGYSVSREKKESFPLTVTSAQKNPTAFYLCASSTRQGAGRDTEAFFGQGTRLTVV.

As DNA, the CDR3 is TGTGCCAGCAGTTTGGCTAGCGGCCTATTAGGCGAGCAGTTCTTC. This gives the protein CASSLASGLLGEQFF. The J gene is TRBJ2-1, the V gene TRBV28, with TRBD2 matching 7 bases. Per germline, CDR1 MDHEN and CDR2 SYDVKM. CDR3 size: 15 residues. After removal of 3 bases from V and 10 bases from J, the junction contained 12 bases not matched to a gene.

CDR3 in amino acids: CASSFRGRKLFF. The CDR3 DNA follows: TGTGCCAGCAGTTTTAGGGGTAGAAAACTGTTTTTT. The V gene is TRBV12-3 or TRBV12-4, the J gene TRBJ1-4, with D perhaps TRBD1 (5 bases). The CDR3 covers 12 residues. V was pared by 3 bases and J by 10 bases, with 9 bases between.

The chain carries TRBV28 and TRBJ1-2, with TRBD1 matching 8 bases. This CDR3 comprises 17 residues. CDR1 and CDR2 from the germline V gene are MDHEN and SYDVKM. V was clipped by 7 bases and J by 1 base; unmatched bases: 14. The CDR3 here is CASNEGQAIDLNYGYTF. As DNA, the CDR3 is TGTGCCAGCAATGAGGGACAGGCAATAGATCTTAACTATGGCTACACCTTC.

A note on this clone: Other DNA sequences in the sample encode the same CDR3. This chain links TRBV19 with TRBJ1-5; D unresolved. V was cut by 5 bases and J by 0 bases, with 2 bases left in between. Germline CDR1 reads LNHDA; CDR2 reads SQIVND (reference sequence). This CDR3 region has 12 residues. The CDR3 bases are TGTGCCAGTAGTTTTAGCAATCAGCCCCAGCATTTT. This codes for CASSFSNQPQHF.

The chain employs TRBV9 and TRBJ2-1; TRBD1 is a possible D gene (6 bases). The CDR3 runs to 15 residues. The germline V gene encodes CDR1 SGDLS and CDR2 YYNGEE. Between the trimmed V and J ends, which lost 0 bases and 7 bases, there was a span of 14 bases. The CDR3 here is CASSVASTGPNEQFF. CDR3 nucleotide sequence: TGTGCCAGCAGCGTAGCTAGCACAGGGCCGAATGAGCAGTTCTTC.

V is TRBV19 and J is TRBJ1-1; no reliable D call. The ends were cut back, 10 bases at V and 10 bases at J, with 22 bases in the middle. Germline V gives CDR1 LNHDA, CDR2 SQIVND (reference sequence). The CDR3 runs 13 residues. The CDR3 nucleotides read TGTGCCACCCTCAGGAGGGAAAATGGTGTAGCTTTCTTT. It encodes CATLRRENGVAFF.

The chain combines TRBV12-5 with TRBJ1-4; TRBD1 agrees at 7 bases. The V gene's germline CDR1 is LGHNT and CDR2 FRNRAP. The trim removed 5 bases at V and 8 bases at J, leaving 2 bases unmatched. The CDR3 is 12 amino acids. The CDR3 sequence is CASGDRVEKLFF. For the CDR3, the DNA is TGTGCTAGTGGTGACAGGGTGGAAAAACTGTTTTTT.

The rearrangement links TRBV19 to TRBJ2-4; tentative D call: TRBD1 (5 bases). Germline loops: CDR1 LNHDA, CDR2 SQIVND (reference sequence). V was shortened by 9 bases and J by 4 bases, with 19 bases between the two germline ends. There are 15 residues in the CDR3. DNA of the CDR3: TGTGCCAGCGCAACCCAAGGGGCCGGGAAAAACATTCAGTACTTC. Amino acid sequence: CASATQGAGKNIQYF.